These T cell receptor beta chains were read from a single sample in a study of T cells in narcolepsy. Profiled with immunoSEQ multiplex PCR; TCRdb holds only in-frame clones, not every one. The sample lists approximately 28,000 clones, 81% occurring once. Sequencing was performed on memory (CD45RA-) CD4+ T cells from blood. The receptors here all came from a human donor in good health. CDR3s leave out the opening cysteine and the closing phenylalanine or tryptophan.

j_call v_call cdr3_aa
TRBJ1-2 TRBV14 ASSHNRASSGYT
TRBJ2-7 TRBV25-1 ASRQGSYEQY
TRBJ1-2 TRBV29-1 SFIGQGADGYT
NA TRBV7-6 ASSPTRDRPSYEQY
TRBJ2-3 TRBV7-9 ASSFGGTADTQY
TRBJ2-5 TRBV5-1 ASSLDSADPRQETQY
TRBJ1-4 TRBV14 ASSQVFLGTGAGKLF
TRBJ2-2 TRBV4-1 ASSQGGRASTGELF
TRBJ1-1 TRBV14 ASSQDPRDGVNTEAF
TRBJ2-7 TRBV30 AWSGGLAQEQY
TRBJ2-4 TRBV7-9 ASTPGGGQAKNIQY
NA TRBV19 ASQGTGGGEQY
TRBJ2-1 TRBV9 ASSAGGLEQF
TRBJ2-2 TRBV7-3 ASSLTSVANTGELF
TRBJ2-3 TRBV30 AQARGGPSTDTQY
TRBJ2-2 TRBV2 ASRKGTGGLGGELF
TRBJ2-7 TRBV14 ASSQDAGSTYEQY
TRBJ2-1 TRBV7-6 ASSLTGNTNNEQF
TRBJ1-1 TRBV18 ASSPGQARTEAF
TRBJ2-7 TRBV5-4 ASSLSGSREQY
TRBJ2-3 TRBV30 AWDRGLGSADTQY
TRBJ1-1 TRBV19 ASMGFALGNTEAF
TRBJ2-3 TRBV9 ASSVSASVNTDTQY
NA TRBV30 AWTGVSNEQY
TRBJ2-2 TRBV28 ASSQAGGSTGELF
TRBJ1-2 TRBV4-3 ASSQELLDYGYT
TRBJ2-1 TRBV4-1 ASSHLGLAGADEQF
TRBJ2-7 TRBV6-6 ASSYSRAGGRQEQY
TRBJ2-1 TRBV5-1 ASSSIHRTSGDNEQF
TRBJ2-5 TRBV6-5 ASSYDGLAGRETQY
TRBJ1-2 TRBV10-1 ASSGQDGYGYT
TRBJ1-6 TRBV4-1 ASSHVEGSYNSPLH
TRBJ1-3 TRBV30 AGHRGGGNTIY
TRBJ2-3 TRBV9 ASSVDGQLSTDTQY
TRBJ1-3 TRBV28 ASSSGGGNTIY
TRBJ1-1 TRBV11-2 ASTRTSGSNTEAF
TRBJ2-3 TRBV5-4 ASSRSGASTDTQY
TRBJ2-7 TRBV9 ASSVEGTSLPLGEQY
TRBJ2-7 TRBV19 ASSTTGGVIGEQY
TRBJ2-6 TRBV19 ASSMTPGQGAGANVLT
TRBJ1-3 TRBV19 ASSIQDPGGTIY
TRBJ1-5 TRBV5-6 ASREAQGAYSNQPQH
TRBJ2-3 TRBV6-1 ASSRAGARDAQY